The TCR beta chain under discussion was sequenced for a study of T cell responses to AZD1222 COVID-19 vaccine. The data were produced by immunoSEQ multiplex PCR, yet TCRdb's version contains in-frame clones alone and is incomplete. The sample lists over 130,000 clones, roughly 90% occurring once. Concerning this clone: Its antigen is as yet unknown.

Trimming shortened V by 2 bases and J by 2 bases, and 13 bases separated the two germline ends. This CDR3 region has 15 residues. The germline V gene encodes CDR1 SGDLS and CDR2 YYNGEE. General observations from the study: Among AZD1222 vaccinees, only five to seven were seropositive at baseline.

The material sequenced was peripheral blood, taken 28 days after the second AZD1222 dose. This sequence joins TRBV9 and TRBJ1-2, with D unclear. This receptor was taken from an adult who received the AZD1222 COVID-19 vaccine. The CDR3: CASSVVGTINYGYTF. CDR3 coding DNA: TGTGCCAGCAGCGTCGTGGGAACCATAAACTATGGCTACACCTTC.